This T cell receptor beta chain derives from a study of cytomegalovirus exposure and HLA in healthy donors. Study results and caveats: Later analysis reportedly placed an Asian-associated ancestry cluster below the roughly 690-donor mean in N-insertions. V segments that were indistinguishable, TRBV6-2 and TRBV6-3 among them, were omitted from analysis. An observed cluster of highly shared sequence variants was recorded as a likely sequencing artifact.

The PCR was carried out with 60 Vbeta primers and 13 Jbeta primers. Sequencing was performed with immunoSEQ multiplex PCR; in TCRdb, only in-frame clones are kept and a portion is missing. The repertoire holds some 99,000 clones, with around 70% as singletons. On this clone itself: Its cognate antigen is unknown.

The V end was cut by 5 bases, the J end by 0 bases, with 13 bases between. The CDR3 spans 15 residues. In germline, CDR1 is KGHSH, CDR2 LQKENI. The sample was PBMCs. The chain uses TRBV18 and TRBJ1-1; tentatively, D is TRBD1 (6 bases). This TCR was recovered from a woman in her 70s in good health and CMV-seropositive. CDR3 nucleotide sequence: TGTGCCAGCTCAAAGGGTTGGGGGCTGAACACTGAAGCTTTCTTT. The encoded protein is CASSKGWGLNTEAFF. The full variable domain, with the rest looked up from reference TRBV18 and TRBJ1-1, is NAGVMQNPRHLVRRRGQEARLRCSPMKGHSHVYWYRQLPEEGLKFMVYLQKENIIDESGMPKERFSAEFPKEGPSILRIQQVVRGDSAAYFCASSKGWGLNTEAFFGQGTRLTVV.